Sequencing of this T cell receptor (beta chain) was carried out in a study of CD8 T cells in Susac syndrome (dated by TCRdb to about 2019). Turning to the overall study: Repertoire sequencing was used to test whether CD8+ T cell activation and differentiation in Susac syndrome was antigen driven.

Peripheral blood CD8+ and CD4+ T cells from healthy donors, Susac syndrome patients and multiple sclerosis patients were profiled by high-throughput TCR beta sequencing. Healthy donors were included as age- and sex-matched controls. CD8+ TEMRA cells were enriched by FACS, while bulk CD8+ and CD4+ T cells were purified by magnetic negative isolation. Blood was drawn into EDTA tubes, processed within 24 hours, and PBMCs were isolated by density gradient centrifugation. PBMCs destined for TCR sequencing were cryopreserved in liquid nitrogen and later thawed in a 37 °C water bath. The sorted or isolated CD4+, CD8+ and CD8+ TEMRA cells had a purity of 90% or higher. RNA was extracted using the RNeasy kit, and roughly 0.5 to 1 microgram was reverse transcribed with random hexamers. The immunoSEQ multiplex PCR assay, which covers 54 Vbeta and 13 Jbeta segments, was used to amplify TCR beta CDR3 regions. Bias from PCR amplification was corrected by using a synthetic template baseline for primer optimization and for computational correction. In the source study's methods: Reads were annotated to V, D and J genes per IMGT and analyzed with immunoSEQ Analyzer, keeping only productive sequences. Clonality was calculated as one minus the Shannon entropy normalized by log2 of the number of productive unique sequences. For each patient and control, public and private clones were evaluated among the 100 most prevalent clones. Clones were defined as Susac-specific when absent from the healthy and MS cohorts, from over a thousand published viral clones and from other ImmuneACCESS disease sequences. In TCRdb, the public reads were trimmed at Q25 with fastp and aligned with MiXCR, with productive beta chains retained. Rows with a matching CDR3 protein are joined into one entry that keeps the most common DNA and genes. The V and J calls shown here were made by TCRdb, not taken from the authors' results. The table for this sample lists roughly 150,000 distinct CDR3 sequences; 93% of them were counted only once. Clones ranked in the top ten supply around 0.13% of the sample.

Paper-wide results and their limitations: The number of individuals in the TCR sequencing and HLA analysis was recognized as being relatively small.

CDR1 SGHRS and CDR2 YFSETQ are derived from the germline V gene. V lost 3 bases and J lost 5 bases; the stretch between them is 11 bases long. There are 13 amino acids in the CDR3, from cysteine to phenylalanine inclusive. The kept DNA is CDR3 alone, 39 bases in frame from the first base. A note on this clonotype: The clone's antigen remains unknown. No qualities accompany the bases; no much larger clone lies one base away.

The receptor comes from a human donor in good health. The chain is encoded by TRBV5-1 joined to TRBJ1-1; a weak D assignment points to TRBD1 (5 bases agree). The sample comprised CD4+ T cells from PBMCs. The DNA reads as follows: TGCGCCAGCAGCTCCAGGGTATGGACTGAAGCTTTCTTT. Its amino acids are CASSSRVWTEAFF.